These 25 T cell receptor beta chains came from one sample sequenced in a study of T cells in Graves' hyperthyroidism and ophthalmopathy. Researchers took RNA transcripts and amplified the TCR beta CDR3 regions from them. Using the HTBI primer set, a first-round RT-PCR was run on the TCR CDR3. TCRdb re-derived calls from the multiplex PCR reads in MiXCR, one entry per CDR3 protein. The top ten hold roughly 15% of the sample, which has about 420,000 distinct CDR3 sequences, approximately 14% seen once. Sequenced input: blood. The receptor source for this set is a woman under 30 with Graves' hyperthyroidism.

Many counts were recorded for this clonotype. V and J are TRBV6-1 and TRBJ2-1, with D possibly being TRBD2 (6 bases). V lost 7 bases, J lost 9 bases, and 22 bases lay in between. The CDR3 contains 15 residues. Germline CDR1 MNHNS, CDR2 SASEGT. CDR3: CASTPTRRGKGEQFF. CDR3 nucleotide sequence: TGTGCCAGCACCCCTACGCGGAGGGGAAAGGGTGAGCAGTTCTTC.

There are many counts of this clonotype. The chain combines TRBV20-1 with TRBJ2-7, with D unresolved. There are 13 residues in the CDR3. Germline V gene sequence: CDR1 DFQATT, CDR2 SNEGSKA (reference sequence). Trimming pared 6 bases from V and 0 bases from J, leaving 12 bases between. The CDR3 DNA reads as TGCAGTGCGAGCTCGATCGGCTCCTACGAGCAGTACTTC. Protein product: CSASSIGSYEQYF.

On this clonotype itself: Given a much more abundant clone one base away, this may be a read error. The gene calls are TRBV5-1 and TRBJ2-3; 9 bases are shared with TRBD1. The germline gives CDR1 SGHRS, CDR2 YFSETQ. V was clipped by 5 bases and J by 1 base; unmatched bases: 5. This CDR3 spans 15 amino acids. CDR3 residues: CASRTGGTGTDTQYF. The CDR3 nucleotides are TGCGCCAGCAGGACAGGGGGTACTGGCACAGATACGCAGTATTTT.

This clonotype was detected only a few times. The J gene is TRBJ1-1, the V gene TRBV7-9; TRBD1 matches at 7 bases. The trim removed 0 bases at V and 7 bases at J, leaving 11 bases unmatched. In germline, CDR1 is SEHNR, CDR2 FQNEAQ (reference sequence). This CDR3 has 16 amino acids. For the CDR3, the DNA is TGTGCCAGCAGCTTAGCTGCGACAGGGATAATGGGTGAAGCTTTCTTT. Protein: CASSLAATGIMGEAFF. Full variable domain (outside the CDR3, taken from reference TRBV7-9 and TRBJ1-1): DTGVSQNPRHKITKRGQNVTFRCDPISEHNRLYWYRQTLGQGPEFLTYFQNEAQLEKSRLLSDRFSAERPKGSFSTLEIQRTEQGDSAMYLCASSLAATGIMGEAFFGQGTRLTVV.

The sample holds many counts of this clonotype. Here the CDR3 DNA reads TGTGCCAGCTCACGGGACAGTGGCGGCTACACCTTC. This encodes CASSRDSGGYTF. The rearrangement joins TRBV18 to TRBJ1-2; 7 nucleotides line up with TRBD1. Germline loops: CDR1 KGHSH, CDR2 LQKENI. The CDR3 is 12 residues long. V lost 4 bases to trimming and J lost 8 bases; unmatched junction nucleotides: 4.

With regard to this clonotype: With a much larger clone just one base away, this may be a read error. V usage is TRBV20-1 and J usage is TRBJ2-2, with D tentatively TRBD2 (6 bases). V was cut by 0 bases and J by 6 bases, with 14 bases left in between. Germline assignment: CDR1 DFQATT and CDR2 SNEGSKA (reference sequence). CDR3 length: 15 residues. CDR3 sequence (DNA): TGCAGTGCTAGAGATGGGCGGGGAGCGGCCGGGGAGCTGTTTTTT. Protein sequence: CSARDGRGAAGELFF.

This clonotype has more than one count but fewer than ten. The chain links TRBV2 to TRBJ2-3; 10 bases are a match to TRBD1. Germline lookup yields CDR1 SNHLY and CDR2 FYNNEI. V trimming: 6 bases; J trimming: 6 bases; junction bases outside the gene matches: 9. There are 15 residues in the CDR3. The CDR3 coding sequence is TGTGCCAGCAGACCAGACAGGGGGCGGTCGGATACGCAGTATTTT. Translated, it gives CASRPDRGRSDTQYF.

This clonotype was detected a few times. The chain recombines TRBV2 with TRBJ1-4; the match to TRBD1 covers 10 bases. The germline V gene encodes CDR1 SNHLY and CDR2 FYNNEI. The CDR3 runs 13 residues. The ends lost 9 bases at V and 8 bases at J; junction bases unmatched: 6. CDR3 in amino acids: CASFRDRGEKLFF. CDR3 DNA sequence: TGTGCCAGTTTCCGGGACAGGGGAGAAAAACTGTTTTTT.

V gene TRBV27 combines with J gene TRBJ1-2; 9 nucleotides match TRBD1. Germline-derived CDR1 and CDR2 are MNHEY and SMNVEV (reference sequence). CDR3 size: 14 residues. The V gene end was trimmed by 6 bases and the J gene end by 9 bases; junction bases not matched to a gene: 11. The CDR3 loop is CASRPAGDRVRYTF. As DNA, the CDR3 is TGTGCCAGCAGGCCTGCTGGGGACAGGGTTCGCTACACCTTC.

The rearrangement uses TRBV14 and TRBJ2-2; 11 nucleotides align to TRBD1. V was pared by 3 bases and J by 2 bases, with 2 bases of the junction left unmatched. The CDR3 has 16 residues. CDR1 is SGHDN and CDR2 is FVKESK in the germline V gene. The DNA of the CDR3 is TGTGCCAGCAGCCACGGACAGGGGGCTAACACCGGGGAGCTGTTTTTT. Encoded protein: CASSHGQGANTGELFF.

This clonotype was observed a few times. This rearrangement joins TRBV6-1 to TRBJ2-7, with 8 bases lining up with TRBD1. Germline CDR1 MNHNS, CDR2 SASEGT. This CDR3 comprises 14 residues. V was clipped by 8 bases and J by 5 bases; unmatched bases: 11. CDR3 nucleotides: TGTGCCAGCTCGGAGGACAGGGTGGGTCACGAGCAGTACTTC. Amino acid sequence: CASSEDRVGHEQYF.

The chain couples TRBV7-9 to TRBJ2-2; D ambiguous. Germline V CDR1 and CDR2: SEHNR, FQNEAQ (reference sequence). The CDR3 runs to 13 residues. Trimming took off 1 base at V and 2 bases at J, with 2 bases between the two ends. The chain's CDR3 is CASSLDNTGELFF. The CDR3 DNA reads TGTGCCAGCAGCTTAGACAACACCGGGGAGCTGTTTTTT.

This clonotype showed up many times. The chain links TRBV12-3 or TRBV12-4 to TRBJ1-2; 8 nucleotides agree with TRBD1. This CDR3 is 14 amino acids long. The V and J ends lost 5 bases and 7 bases, in that order; junction bases with no gene match: 9. CDR3 residues: CASSQTGVNGGYTF. In DNA, the CDR3 is TGTGCCAGCAGTCAGACAGGGGTTAATGGTGGCTACACCTTC.

This clonotype appeared a few times. The V call is TRBV6-1, the J call TRBJ2-7; 10 nucleotides match TRBD1. Germline CDR1 reads MNHNS; CDR2 reads SASEGT. The V gene end was trimmed by 6 bases and the J gene end by 2 bases; junction bases not matched to a gene: 7. The CDR3 consists of 15 residues. The CDR3 DNA follows: TGTGCCAGCAGGAGGAGTGGACAGGGGGCCTACGAGCAGTACTTC. It is translated as CASRRSGQGAYEQYF.

This clonotype appeared many times. V and J are TRBV7-2 and TRBJ2-7; D gene ambiguous. Trimming stripped 1 base from V and 2 bases from J, with 9 bases between. The CDR3 spans 14 residues. Looked up from germline, CDR1 is SGHTA and CDR2 is FQGNSA. CDR3 sequence (DNA): TGTGCCAGCAGCTTAGGAGGTCATACCTACGAGCAGTACTTC. Amino acid sequence: CASSLGGHTYEQYF. The full variable domain, its missing parts supplied by reference TRBV7-2 and TRBJ2-7, is GAGVSQSPSNKVTEKGKDVELRCDPISGHTALYWYRQSLGQGLEFLIYFQGNSAPDKSGLPSDRFSAERTGGSVSTLTIQRTQQEDSAVYLCASSLGGHTYEQYFGPGTRLTVT.

This clonotype was observed a handful of times. The chain carries TRBV4-1 and TRBJ2-5, with D perhaps TRBD1 (6 bases). Germline CDR1 is MGHRA and CDR2 is YSYEKL. The V gene lost 1 base and the J gene lost 5 bases, with 14 bases spanning the gap. This CDR3 contains 15 residues. This chain's CDR3 is CASSQVATGSETQYF. In nucleotides, the CDR3 is TGCGCCAGCAGCCAAGTGGCCACAGGGTCGGAGACCCAGTACTTC.

This clonotype has ten or more counts. This sequence joins TRBV11-2 and TRBJ2-1; 11 positions agree with TRBD2. CDR1 and CDR2 (germline): SGHAT, FQNNGV. Trimming cost V 6 bases and J 2 bases; bases outside gene matches: 18. The CDR3 length is 20 residues. In nucleotides, the CDR3 is TGTGCCAGCAGACAACACGCCGGGGCTAGCGGGGGGATTACCTACAATGAGCAGTTCTTC. It translates to CASRQHAGASGGITYNEQFF. Full variable domain (outside the CDR3, taken from reference TRBV11-2 and TRBJ2-1): EAGVAQSPRYKIIEKRQSVAFWCNPISGHATLYWYQQILGQGPKLLIQFQNNGVVDDSQLPKDRFSAERLKGVDSTLKIQPAKLEDSAVYLCASRQHAGASGGITYNEQFFGPGTRLTVL.

The genes are TRBV12-3 or TRBV12-4 and TRBJ2-7, with a weak D call TRBD2 (6 bases). The ends were cut back, 5 bases at V and 8 bases at J, with 10 bases in the middle. CDR3 length: 11 residues. CDR3 DNA sequence: TGTGCCAGCAGTCTTAGCGGCAAGCAGTACTTC. This codes for CASSLSGKQYF.

This clonotype was seen repeatedly, ten times or more. J is TRBJ2-3 and V is TRBV20-1; D call uncertain. Trimming stripped 5 bases from V and 1 base from J, with 19 bases between. In germline, CDR1 is DFQATT, CDR2 SNEGSKA (reference sequence). CDR3 length: 16 amino acids. CDR3 in DNA: TGCAGTGCTCACACGCTGGAGAGACGGGGCACAGATACGCAGTATTTT. Translation: CSAHTLERRGTDTQYF.

J is TRBJ1-4 and V is TRBV29-1; D is undetermined. The germline V gene has CDR1 SQVTM and CDR2 ANQGSEA. This CDR3 region has 9 residues. V was shortened by 7 bases and J by 6 bases, with 3 bases between the two germline ends. CDR3: CSAYEKLFF. The CDR3 nucleotides are TGCAGCGCTTATGAAAAACTGTTTTTT.

This clonotype showed up many times. This rearrangement joins TRBV3-1 to TRBJ2-7; the D is unclear. Germline CDR1 reads LGHDT; CDR2 reads YNNKEL (reference sequence). The V end was cut by 1 base, the J end by 7 bases, with 8 bases between. The CDR3 covers 12 residues. CDR3 bases: TGTGCCAGCAGCCAAGGCCCCGGGGAGCAGTACTTC. It codes for CASSQGPGEQYF.

CDR3 nucleotides: TGTGCCAGCAGTTACTCATCTAGCGGGGGCAATGAGCAGTTCTTC. Amino acids: CASSYSSSGGNEQFF. This sequence joins TRBV6-2 or TRBV6-3 and TRBJ2-1; 10 bases line up with TRBD2. CDR1 is MNHEY and CDR2 is SVGEGT in the germline V gene. V lost 0 bases to trimming and J lost 6 bases; unmatched junction nucleotides: 2. This CDR3 region has 15 residues.

In this sample, this clonotype turned up many times. The chain joins TRBV2 to TRBJ2-3, with 14 bases fitting TRBD2. J lost 6 bases, V lost 4 bases, and 9 bases had no gene match. Looked up from germline, CDR1 is SNHLY and CDR2 is FYNNEI. This CDR3 region has 17 residues. The CDR3 protein is CASSGAWTSGRKDTQYF. CDR3 coding DNA: TGTGCCAGCAGTGGGGCTTGGACTAGCGGGAGGAAGGATACGCAGTATTTT.

This clonotype was seen at least ten times. This chain connects TRBV6-1 to TRBJ1-2; maybe TRBD1 (5 bases). The germline V gene encodes CDR1 MNHNS and CDR2 SASEGT. The V end lost 5 bases, the J end lost 0 bases, and 16 bases lay between the germline ends. This CDR3 comprises 16 residues. CDR3 coding DNA: TGTGCCAGCAGTCTAGGGACGGTTTATACTAACTATGGCTACACCTTC. It is translated as CASSLGTVYTNYGYTF.

This clonotype showed up just a few times. The chain recombines TRBV29-1 with TRBJ1-1; 7 bases line up with TRBD1. Per germline, CDR1 SQVTM and CDR2 ANQGSEA. The CDR3 runs 12 residues. V shed 6 bases and J 4 bases; nucleotides not matched to a gene: 5. CDR3 bases: TGCAGCGTCAAGGGGGCGGTCACTGAAGCTTTCTTT. This encodes CSVKGAVTEAFF.